This TCR beta chain was sequenced for a study of neurological immune-mediated disorders. General study points: Falling below healthy controls, multiple sclerosis showed the least TCR clonal expansion, while HTLV-1-associated myelopathy showed the most.

5'RACE with 10-nucleotide random UMIs generated the cDNA. In TCRdb, the 5' RACE reads were re-called with MiXCR into one record per CDR3 protein. The data hold about 59,000 distinct CDR3 sequences, with over 3.5% observed a single time. The sample holds many counts of this clonotype. Its antigen is unknown. There are 15 residues in the CDR3. Germline V lookup: CDR1 ENHRY, CDR2 SYGVKD. Losses at the gene ends were 6 bases for V and 0 bases for J; bases not matched to a gene: 2. Sequences were obtained from PBMCs. This receptor was obtained from a woman aged 50 to 60 with multiple sclerosis. This chain links TRBV10-3 with TRBJ2-7; TRBD2 matches at 13 bases. The CDR3 spells CAIRWTSGSSYEQYF. The DNA of the CDR3 is TGTGCCATCAGATGGACTAGCGGGAGCTCCTACGAGCAGTACTTC.